This is a list of T cell receptor beta chains from one sample in a study of T cell responses to AZD1222 COVID-19 vaccine. Profiling relied on immunoSEQ multiplex PCR, and the TCRdb table lists in-frame clones only, not all of them. The repertoire holds 120,000 or so clones, with roughly 89% as singletons. The specimen was peripheral blood, collected 28 days after the second AZD1222 dose. The receptors originated from an adult who received the AZD1222 COVID-19 vaccine. Both conserved end residues are part of each CDR3. D genes are given only for firm matches.

v_call,d_call,j_call,cdr3_aa,cdr3_nt
TRBV24-1,NA,TRBJ2-1,CATSDLYRDSEQFF,TGTGCCACCAGTGATTTGTACAGGGATAGTGAGCAGTTCTTC
TRBV7-2,TRBD1,TRBJ1-5,CASSLEGQGPNQPQHF,TGTGCCAGCAGCTTAGAAGGACAGGGCCCCAATCAGCCCCAGCATTTT
TRBV13,NA,TRBJ2-7,CASSPRRGTRNEQYF,TGTGCCAGCAGCCCCCGCAGGGGAACGAGAAACGAGCAGTACTTC
TRBV7-2,NA,TRBJ1-1,CASSSHRNTEAFF,TGTGCCAGCAGCTCGCACCGTAACACTGAAGCTTTCTTT
TRBV9,TRBD2,TRBJ2-7,CASSVEGRDHEQYF,TGTGCCAGCAGCGTCGAGGGGAGGGATCACGAGCAGTACTTC
TRBV5-4,NA,TRBJ2-2,CASSLVGLPTGELFF,TGTGCCAGCAGCTTGGTGGGACTCCCCACCGGGGAGCTGTTTTTT
TRBV19,TRBD2,TRBJ2-3,CASSVIAGGRTDTQYF,TGTGCCAGTAGTGTCATAGCGGGGGGTCGGACAGATACGCAGTATTTT
TRBV4-1,NA,TRBJ2-7,CASSQDRPRLFEQYF,TGCGCCAGCAGCCAGGACCGACCCCGACTGTTCGAGCAGTACTTC
TRBV7-9,NA,TRBJ2-7,CASSHGQGPYEQYF,TGTGCCAGCAGCCACGGGCAGGGGCCCTACGAGCAGTACTTC
TRBV9,NA,TRBJ1-3,CASSVDSSGNTIYF,TGTGCCAGCAGCGTAGACAGTTCTGGAAACACCATATATTTT
TRBV24-1,NA,TRBJ1-2,CATSPGRAGGYTF,TGTGCCACCAGCCCGGGCAGGGCTGGTGGCTACACCTTC
TRBV19,NA,TRBJ2-7,CASSIAPVGAGKNYEQYF,TGTGCCAGTAGTATAGCTCCAGTGGGGGCAGGGAAAAACTACGAGCAGTACTTC
TRBV7-9,TRBD2,TRBJ2-3,CASTKRGALYTQYF,TGTGCCAGCACCAAGCGGGGGGCCCTCTATACGCAGTATTTT